The rows below give T cell receptor beta chains drawn from one sample of a study of blood T cells in healthy people across ages. TCRdb re-derived calls from the 5' RACE reads in MiXCR, one entry per CDR3 protein. The table has more than 700,000 distinct CDR3 sequences, around 50% seen once; the top ten hold less than 20%. The sequenced material came from blood. The receptor set was obtained from a man at least 80 years old in good health. The CDR3 runs from the conserved cysteine through the conserved F or W. The D gene is left open where the match is weak. The size of a clone is reported for some rows only, either as once, few or many, or as a class for expanded clones.

d_call j_call v_call clone_size cdr3_nt cdr3_aa
. TRBJ1-2 TRBV7-9 . TGTGCCAGCAGCTCTCAGTTTGGCTACACCTTC CASSSQFGYTF
. TRBJ1-2 TRBV11-3 . TGTGCCAGCAGCTTAAGACCTGGGAGTCGTGTCTACACCTTC CASSLRPGSRVYTF
. TRBJ2-1 TRBV29-1 . TGCAGCGTGGTAGGAGGTCATGAGCAGTTCTTC CSVVGGHEQFF
. TRBJ2-3 TRBV29-1 few TGCAGCGTTGAGGTTGCGACAGATACGCAGTATTTT CSVEVATDTQYF
TRBD2 TRBJ2-1 TRBV7-2 . TGTGCCAGCAGCTCCCGGAGTAGCGGGAGTGACAATGAGCAGTTCTTC CASSSRSSGSDNEQFF
. TRBJ2-1 TRBV6-9 once TGTGCCAGCAGTTCGGCGGGGCAAAACAATGAGCAGTTCTTC CASSSAGQNNEQFF
. TRBJ2-5 TRBV20-1 . TGCAGTGCTAGGGGACACAATGAGCAGTACTTC CSARGHNEQYF
. TRBJ2-7 TRBV29-1 . TGCAGCGTTGAAGACGGGAACTTTTGGGAGCAGTACTTC CSVEDGNFWEQYF
. TRBJ1-1 TRBV9 . TGTGCCAGCAGCTCTCAAGCCGGGGGTGCCACTGAAGCTTTCTTT CASSSQAGGATEAFF
TRBD1 TRBJ2-5 TRBV12-3/TRBV12-4 . TGTGCCAGCAGCCCAGCCCGGGACAGGGTCGTTGCCGGGAGTAGAAAGACCCAGTACTTC CASSPARDRVVAGSRKTQYF
. TRBJ2-5 TRBV3-1 . TGTGCCAGCAGCCAACGTACAGGGAACCAAGAGACCCAGTACTTC CASSQRTGNQETQYF
TRBD2 TRBJ2-5 TRBV4-1 few TGCGCCAGCAGCCCATCTAGCGGGAGGGCCATAGAGACCCAGTACTTC CASSPSSGRAIETQYF
TRBD1 TRBJ2-1 TRBV2 once TGTGCCAGCAGGGACAGGGGTCTAAACAATGAGCAGTTCTTC CASRDRGLNNEQFF
TRBD2 TRBJ2-1 TRBV7-3 . TGTGCCAGCAGCTTAAACCCTAGCGGGAGTGTCGATGAGCAGTTCTTC CASSLNPSGSVDEQFF
. TRBJ2-1 TRBV6-8 once TGTGCCAGCAGGACCGGACAGAACTCCTACAATGAGCAGTTCTTC CASRTGQNSYNEQFF
. TRBJ2-1 TRBV9 few TGTGCCAGCAGCCAGGACAGCGCGTCCTACAATGAGCAGTTCTTC CASSQDSASYNEQFF
. TRBJ2-6 TRBV6-5 . TGTGCCAGCAGTTACATAAGGGCGGACTCATCTGGGGCCAACGTCCTGACTTTC CASSYIRADSSGANVLTF
. TRBJ1-2 TRBV27 . TGTGCCAGCTGCAGGGAGGGAGGGTATGGCTACACCTTC CASCREGGYGYTF
TRBD1 TRBJ2-7 TRBV5-1 . TGCGTCAGCAGCTCCGGGGACAGCTCCTACAATGAGCAGTACTTC CVSSSGDSSYNEQYF
. TRBJ1-2 TRBV29-1 few TGCAGCGTTGAAGATCGTAGGGATGGCTACACCTTC CSVEDRRDGYTF
TRBD2 TRBJ2-1 TRBV15 few TGTGCCACCAGCACGGGACTAGCGGGAGTCGCTGAGCAGTTCTTC CATSTGLAGVAEQFF
. TRBJ1-2 TRBV15 . TGTGCCTCCAGCAGAGATCCGGGGCCGAATGGCTACACCTTC CASSRDPGPNGYTF
TRBD1 TRBJ2-5 TRBV5-6 . TGTGCCAGCAGGTATCAGCCGGGACAGGGGGAACAAGAGACCCAGTACTTC CASRYQPGQGEQETQYF
. TRBJ1-1 TRBV5-1 . TGCGCCAGCAGCTTGGCCGTTGGGGGCGGTACTGAAGCTTTCTTT CASSLAVGGGTEAFF
TRBD1 TRBJ2-3 TRBV5-8 . TGTGCCAGCAGCTTGGGGACAGGGATCACAGATACGCAGTATTTT CASSLGTGITDTQYF
TRBD1 TRBJ2-3 TRBV6-5 . TGTGCCAGCAGTTACCCCTTGGGACAGTTGACTAGCACAGATACGCAGTATTTT CASSYPLGQLTSTDTQYF
TRBD2 TRBJ2-1 TRBV6-4 . TGTGCCAGCAGCGCATTCATGGGAGGGGACAATGAGCAGTTCTTC CASSAFMGGDNEQFF
. TRBJ2-5 TRBV27 few TGTGCCAGCAGACCTAGCGCGCAAGAGACCCAGTACTTC CASRPSAQETQYF
TRBD1 TRBJ1-1 TRBV6-5 once TGTGCCAGCAGGTCTCCGGGACAGCTGAACACTGAAGCTTTCTTT CASRSPGQLNTEAFF
. TRBJ2-3 TRBV5-1 . TGCGCCAGCAGCTCGGAGGGGGGAACTAGCACAGATACGCAGTATTTT CASSSEGGTSTDTQYF
. TRBJ2-3 TRBV12-3/TRBV12-4 . TGTGCCAGCAGAACCCTGCTTGCGGAGGGGCCAGATACGCAGTATTTT CASRTLLAEGPDTQYF
TRBD2 TRBJ2-7 TRBV7-2 few TGTGCCAGCAGCTTAGCGGCCAGCGGGAGAACCTACGAGCAGTACTTC CASSLAASGRTYEQYF
TRBD1 TRBJ2-7 TRBV20-1 . TGCAGTGCTAACAGGGGGCTGTACGAGCAGTACTTC CSANRGLYEQYF
TRBD1 TRBJ1-6 TRBV7-9 . TGTGCCAGCAGCTTAGTCCAGGGGGGGAATTCACCCCTCCACTTT CASSLVQGGNSPLHF
. TRBJ2-3 TRBV7-9 . TGTGCCAGCATGTCCTTGGGGTCTAGCACAGATACGCAGTATTTT CASMSLGSSTDTQYF
TRBD2 TRBJ2-1 TRBV7-9 . TGTGCCAGCAGCTCGACCTACCAACCGGGAGGGCCTGGTTCAGAGCAGTTCTTC CASSSTYQPGGPGSEQFF
TRBD2 TRBJ2-1 TRBV7-9 . TGTGCCAGCAGCCGAGCGAGCGGGGCCTACAATGAGCAGTTCTTC CASSRASGAYNEQFF
. TRBJ1-5 TRBV4-1 few TGCGCCAGCAGCCAAAGGGGGGATCCCAATCAGCCCCAGCATTTT CASSQRGDPNQPQHF
TRBD1 TRBJ1-2 TRBV7-9 . TGTGCCAGCAGCTTCGGGGGACAGGGTCATGGCTACACCTTC CASSFGGQGHGYTF
TRBD1 TRBJ2-1 TRBV13 . TGTGCCAGCAGCCCCCCGGGACAGGGTCTTTTAGATGAGCAGTTCTTC CASSPPGQGLLDEQFF
. TRBJ2-5 TRBV25-1 few TGTGCCAGCGAAGGGGACTGGGAGACCCAGTACTTC CASEGDWETQYF
. TRBJ2-1 TRBV6-6 few TGTGCCAGCATATTACGAACCGGGACATATTACAATGAGCAGTTCTTC CASILRTGTYYNEQFF
TRBD2 TRBJ2-1 TRBV7-2 . TGTGCCAGCAGCTTAAGCCCGGGACTAGCGGCCTACAATGAGCAGTTCTTC CASSLSPGLAAYNEQFF
. TRBJ2-5 TRBV6-2/TRBV6-3 . TGTGCCAGCAGCCACCTTGATCAAGAGACCCAGTACTTC CASSHLDQETQYF
. TRBJ1-2 TRBV6-1 . TGTGCCAGCAGGACAGCCTACGGGGGCGATGGCTACACCTTC CASRTAYGGDGYTF
. TRBJ2-7 TRBV28 . TGTGCCAGCAATCGGCAAGGGGTCGACGAGCAGTACTTC CASNRQGVDEQYF
TRBD2 TRBJ2-1 TRBV20-1 . TGCAGTGCAACCCGACTAGCGGGAGTACCCAATGAGCAGTTCTTC CSATRLAGVPNEQFF
. TRBJ1-4 TRBV20-1 . TGCAGTGCTAGACAGTCAGCTGATGAAAAACTGTTTTTT CSARQSADEKLFF
TRBD1 TRBJ2-7 TRBV12-3/TRBV12-4 few TGTGCCAGCAGTGTTAGGCAGGGGGCGGGCGAGCAGTACTTC CASSVRQGAGEQYF
TRBD2 TRBJ2-1 TRBV12-3/TRBV12-4 . TGTGCCAGCACTACGGCGGGAGCGGGAAATGAGCAGTTCTTC CASTTAGAGNEQFF
. TRBJ2-1 TRBV10-3 many TGTGCCGTCGCCCCCCTAGCAGGGAACAATGAGCAGTTCTTC CAVAPLAGNNEQFF
TRBD2 TRBJ2-5 TRBV7-2 . TGTGCCAGCACTTTACTAGCGGGAGGGGACATCCAGTACTTC CASTLLAGGDIQYF
TRBD2 TRBJ2-1 TRBV12-3/TRBV12-4 . TGTGCCAGCAGAACGGGGACTAGCGGGTATGGAAATGAGCAGTTCTTC CASRTGTSGYGNEQFF
. TRBJ2-1 TRBV5-1 few TGCGCCAGCGCCCGAGACGGGGACCCCTACAATGAGCAGTTCTTC CASARDGDPYNEQFF
TRBD1 TRBJ2-7 TRBV10-3 . TGTGCCATCAGTGCGCCGGGACAGGGGAGGAACGAGCAGTACTTC CAISAPGQGRNEQYF
. TRBJ2-7 TRBV4-3 . TGCGCCAGCAGCCAAGATTCGATGTCCCACGAGCAGTACTTC CASSQDSMSHEQYF
. TRBJ2-1 TRBV7-2 few TGTGCCAGCAGTCAAAGTGGTCTTAACTACAATGAGCAGTTCTTC CASSQSGLNYNEQFF